This is a list of T cell receptor beta chains from one sample in a study of T-cell memory formation after mild COVID-19. TCRdb re-called the 5' RACE reads through MiXCR, storing one row per CDR3 protein. There are 350,000 to 500,000 distinct CDR3 sequences in the sample; around a quarter occur only once, and around 13% lies in the top ten. Sequenced input: PBMCs or a T cell subset sorted from them (not recorded which). These receptors were collected from an adult woman who had mild COVID-19 (a few samples of this study predate the infection). Cell type and time point are not known. The CDR3 runs from the conserved cysteine through the conserved F or W. Each record gives: V gene, J gene, D gene, clone size, CDR3 protein, CDR3 DNA. A D gene is named only where the DNA matches it firmly. A clone size is listed for some rows: how often the clone was seen (once, few, many), or a class if it is expanded.

V gene: TRBV6-2/TRBV6-3
J gene: TRBJ1-5
D gene: .
clone size: .
CDR3 protein: CASSLLGNQPQHF
CDR3 DNA: TGTGCCAGCAGTCTCCTCGGAAATCAGCCCCAGCATTTT

V gene: TRBV7-8
J gene: TRBJ2-7
D gene: TRBD2
clone size: once
CDR3 protein: CASSPSGTSGTYEQYF
CDR3 DNA: TGTGCCAGCAGCCCCTCCGGGACTAGCGGGACCTACGAGCAGTACTTC

V gene: TRBV12-3/TRBV12-4
J gene: TRBJ1-1
D gene: .
clone size: many
CDR3 protein: CASTSPRNTEAFF
CDR3 DNA: TGTGCCAGCACCTCGCCTCGGAACACTGAAGCTTTCTTT

V gene: TRBV2
J gene: TRBJ1-6
D gene: .
clone size: .
CDR3 protein: CASRQDRSPLHF
CDR3 DNA: TGTGCCAGCAGACAGGATCGTTCACCCCTCCACTTT

V gene: TRBV7-9
J gene: TRBJ2-7
D gene: .
clone size: .
CDR3 protein: CASSLDKGGIEQYF
CDR3 DNA: TGTGCCAGCAGCTTAGATAAAGGAGGGATCGAGCAGTACTTC

V gene: TRBV7-2
J gene: TRBJ2-5
D gene: TRBD2
clone size: .
CDR3 protein: CASSPQLTSETQYF
CDR3 DNA: TGTGCCAGCAGCCCCCAACTGACTAGCGAGACCCAGTACTTC

V gene: TRBV3-1
J gene: TRBJ2-7
D gene: .
clone size: .
CDR3 protein: CASSQGSDEQYF
CDR3 DNA: TGTGCCAGCAGCCAGGGATCCGACGAGCAGTACTTC

V gene: TRBV5-1
J gene: TRBJ1-5
D gene: .
clone size: .
CDR3 protein: CASSLDHRSNQPQHF
CDR3 DNA: TGCGCCAGCAGCTTGGATCACCGGAGCAATCAGCCCCAGCATTTT

V gene: TRBV7-3
J gene: TRBJ1-6
D gene: .
clone size: .
CDR3 protein: CASGSNGASPLHF
CDR3 DNA: TGTGCCAGCGGATCCAATGGAGCGTCACCCCTCCACTTT

V gene: TRBV24-1
J gene: TRBJ2-1
D gene: TRBD2
clone size: .
CDR3 protein: CATAGTSGIGEQFF
CDR3 DNA: TGTGCCACCGCCGGGACTAGCGGGATTGGTGAGCAGTTCTTC

V gene: TRBV15
J gene: TRBJ1-1
D gene: .
clone size: .
CDR3 protein: CATSSQGTGTEAFF
CDR3 DNA: TGTGCCACCAGCAGTCAAGGGACGGGCACTGAAGCTTTCTTT

V gene: TRBV12-3/TRBV12-4
J gene: TRBJ2-5
D gene: .
clone size: .
CDR3 protein: CASSSLGGETQYF
CDR3 DNA: TGTGCCAGCAGTTCGCTGGGGGGAGAGACCCAGTACTTC

V gene: TRBV9
J gene: TRBJ2-1
D gene: TRBD2
clone size: many
CDR3 protein: CASSTAGGPREQFF
CDR3 DNA: TGTGCCAGCAGCACCGCGGGGGGCCCTCGGGAGCAGTTCTTC

V gene: TRBV12-3/TRBV12-4
J gene: TRBJ1-1
D gene: .
clone size: .
CDR3 protein: CASSPQFGILMNTEAFF
CDR3 DNA: TGTGCCAGCAGTCCTCAATTCGGGATTCTCATGAACACTGAAGCTTTCTTT

V gene: TRBV11-2
J gene: TRBJ2-7
D gene: .
clone size: few
CDR3 protein: CASSLVVPLAGNNEQYF
CDR3 DNA: TGTGCCAGCAGCTTAGTAGTTCCCCTCGCAGGGAACAACGAGCAGTACTTC

V gene: TRBV13
J gene: TRBJ2-3
D gene: .
clone size: few
CDR3 protein: CASSFDISTDTQYF
CDR3 DNA: TGTGCCAGCAGCTTTGACATTAGCACAGATACGCAGTATTTT

V gene: TRBV4-1
J gene: TRBJ1-5
D gene: .
clone size: few
CDR3 protein: CASAPARGNQPQHF
CDR3 DNA: TGCGCCAGCGCGCCAGCTCGCGGCAATCAGCCCCAGCATTTT

V gene: TRBV29-1
J gene: TRBJ1-1
D gene: .
clone size: .
CDR3 protein: CSGGPRNTEAFF
CDR3 DNA: TGCAGCGGGGGACCGAGGAACACTGAAGCTTTCTTT

V gene: TRBV20-1
J gene: TRBJ1-1
D gene: .
clone size: .
CDR3 protein: CSARVPAGTAEAFF
CDR3 DNA: TGCAGTGCTAGGGTCCCGGCCGGCACTGCTGAAGCTTTCTTT

V gene: TRBV20-1
J gene: TRBJ2-3
D gene: TRBD2
clone size: .
CDR3 protein: CSAPGGSGDTDTQYF
CDR3 DNA: TGCAGTGCCCCTGGAGGTAGCGGGGACACAGATACGCAGTATTTT

V gene: TRBV24-1
J gene: TRBJ2-2
D gene: TRBD1
clone size: few
CDR3 protein: CATSDPGTANTGELFF
CDR3 DNA: TGTGCCACCAGTGATCCCGGGACAGCTAACACCGGGGAGCTGTTTTTT